The 26 T cell receptor beta chains presented below share a single source sample, sequenced in a study of blood T cell repertoires in COVID-19. The method was immunoSEQ multiplex PCR; TCRdb's version includes in-frame clones alone and lacks a portion of them. The data show 300,000 to 500,000 clones, 88% seen once. The sample consisted of PBMCs or T cells enriched from blood (not recorded which). These receptors were taken from a woman in her thirties or forties with acute COVID-19.

The V call is TRBV7-6, the J call TRBJ2-2, with D uncertain. V lost 5 bases and J lost 0, with 10 bases in between. Germline V gene lookup returns CDR1 SGHVS and CDR2 FNYEAQ. The CDR3 length is 15 residues. CDR3 protein: CASSPTTANTGELFF. CDR3 bases: TGTGCCAGCAGCCCCACCACGGCGAACACCGGGGAGCTGTTTTTT.

The rearrangement links TRBV4-1 to TRBJ2-5; D is uncertain. The CDR3 runs to 13 residues. Germline assignment: CDR1 MGHRA and CDR2 YSYEKL. The V gene lost 5 bases and the J gene lost 0 bases, with 7 bases spanning the gap. DNA for the CDR3: TGCGCCAGCAGCTCCCGGGACCAAGAGACCCAGTACTTC. As protein: CASSSRDQETQYF.

The chain is built from TRBV18 and TRBJ1-1; 7 bases agree with TRBD1. Germline V gene sequence: CDR1 KGHSH, CDR2 LQKENI. This CDR3 has 15 amino acids. V lost 8 bases, J lost 1 base, and 10 bases stayed unmatched. The CDR3 region has the DNA TGTGCCAGCCGTACCCAGGACAGGAGGAACACTGAAGCTTTCTTT. This codes for CASRTQDRRNTEAFF.

The V call is TRBV3-1 (or the pseudogene TRBV3-2), the J call TRBJ1-3, with a possible D match to TRBD1 (5 bases). Trimming cost V 8 bases and J 0 bases, with 8 bases left between them. Germline CDR1 is LGHDT and CDR2 is YNNKEL (reference sequence). The CDR3 consists of 13 residues. CDR3 sequence (DNA): TGTGCCAGCGGGGCACTCTCTGGAAACACCATATATTTT. This encodes CASGALSGNTIYF.

V usage is TRBV7-9 and J usage is TRBJ2-2; perhaps TRBD2 as D (5 bases). Trimming cost V 4 bases and J 2 bases, with 17 bases left between them. CDR3 length: 17 amino acids. CDR1 is SEHNR, CDR2 FQNEAQ, per germline (reference sequence). The CDR3, as DNA: TGTGCCAGCAGCTCGGACGTCGGCGGGCCTAACACCGGGGAGCTGTTTTTT. Its translation is CASSSDVGGPNTGELFF. Complete variable domain (other parts from reference TRBV7-9 and TRBJ2-2): DTGVSQNPRHKITKRGQNVTFRCDPISEHNRLYWYRQTLGQGPEFLTYFQNEAQLEKSRLLSDRFSAERPKGSFSTLEIQRTEQGDSAMYLCASSSDVGGPNTGELFFGEGSRLTVL.

This chain links TRBV29-1 with TRBJ1-1; D might be TRBD1 (5 bases). The germline gives CDR1 SQVTM, CDR2 ANQGSEA. V was shortened by 4 bases and J by 5 bases, with 14 bases between the two germline ends. The CDR3 is made up of 13 amino acids. CDR3 sequence reads: CSVGWGVGTEAFF. CDR3 DNA: TGCAGCGTTGGCTGGGGGGTCGGGACTGAAGCTTTCTTT. The full variable domain, its missing parts supplied by reference TRBV29-1 and TRBJ1-1, is SAVISQKPSRDICQRGTSLTIQCQVDSQVTMMFWYRQQPGQSLTLIATANQGSEATYESGFVIDKFPISRPNLTFSTLTVSNMSPEDSSIYLCSVGWGVGTEAFFGQGTRLTVV.

This clone was detected only once. The gene calls are TRBV25-1 and TRBJ1-2, with 9 positions matching TRBD1. From germline, CDR1 is MGHDK and CDR2 SYGVNS. This CDR3 has 15 residues. J gave up 3 bases and V 2 bases, and 4 bases lay outside the gene matches. In DNA form, the CDR3 reads TGTGCCAGCAGTGAACTCACAGGGGGCGACTATGGCTACACCTTC. Its protein product is CASSELTGGDYGYTF.

DNA of the CDR3: TGTGCCAGCAGCACCCCGGAGAGCTCCTATAATTCACCCCTCCACTTT. Its translation is CASSTPESSYNSPLHF. This chain links TRBV3-1 (or the pseudogene TRBV3-2) with TRBJ1-6; D gene unclear. The ends were cut back, 5 bases at V and 0 bases at J, with 11 bases in the middle. The CDR3 has 16 amino acids. The V gene's germline CDR1 is LGHDT and CDR2 YNNKEL (reference sequence).

The chain combines TRBV6-5 with TRBJ1-2; possibly TRBD1 for D (6 bases). This CDR3 comprises 14 residues. Trimming took off 0 bases at V and 7 bases at J, with 12 bases between the two ends. The germline CDR1 and CDR2 sequences are MNHEY and SVGAGI. CDR3 protein: CASSYSTGLSGYTF. CDR3 nucleotide sequence: TGTGCCAGCAGTTACTCCACAGGGTTAAGTGGCTACACCTTC.

This clone was counted only a few times. The J gene is TRBJ2-2, the V gene TRBV5-1; 9 bases align to TRBD1. Germline assignment: CDR1 SGHRS and CDR2 YFSETQ. Unmatched junction bases numbered 4, after V lost 4 bases and J lost 0 bases. There are 16 residues in the CDR3. CDR3 in DNA: TGCGCCAGCAGCACACGGACAGGGGCGAACACCGGGGAGCTGTTTTTT. Protein: CASSTRTGANTGELFF. Using reference TRBV5-1 and TRBJ2-2 for the parts outside the CDR3, the full variable domain is KAGVTQTPRYLIKTRGQQVTLSCSPISGHRSVSWYQQTPGQGLQFLFEYFSETQRNKGNFPGRFSGRQFSNSRSEMNVSTLELGDSALYLCASSTRTGANTGELFFGEGSRLTVL.

J is TRBJ1-6 and V is TRBV30, with 7 bases aligning to TRBD1. From germline, CDR1 is GTSNPN and CDR2 SVGIG (reference sequence). The length of the CDR3 is 15 residues. V lost 0 bases, J lost 2 bases, and 1 base stayed unmatched. DNA of the CDR3: TGTGCCTGGAGTGTACAGGGGACCTATAATTCACCCCTCCACTTT. Its protein product is CAWSVQGTYNSPLHF. Full variable domain (missing parts from reference TRBV30 and TRBJ1-6): SQTIHQWPATLVQPVGSPLSLECTVEGTSNPNLYWYRQAAGRGLQLLFYSVGIGQISSEVPQNLSASRPQDRQFILSSKKLLLSDSGFYLCAWSVQGTYNSPLHFGNGTRLTVT.

This clone was detected only once. The J gene is TRBJ2-5, the V gene TRBV7-6; 8 positions agree with TRBD2. The V gene's germline CDR1 is SGHVS and CDR2 FNYEAQ. This CDR3 contains 15 residues. V was pared by 1 base and J by 2 bases, with 3 bases of the junction left unmatched. The CDR3 nucleotides read TGTGCCAGCAGCTTAGTCGGGACTAGGCAAGAGACCCAGTACTTC. It encodes CASSLVGTRQETQYF.

CDR3 DNA sequence: TGTGCCAGCAGCCAAGAACCGGTCGGCGGGGGAAACTCCCGGGATACGCAGTATTTT. This sequence encodes CASSQEPVGGGNSRDTQYF. The chain has TRBV4-2 and TRBJ2-3; 7 bases agree with TRBD2. V dropped 0 bases and J dropped 6; count of bases not matched to a gene: 18. Looked up from germline, CDR1 is LGHNA and CDR2 is YNFKEQ. This CDR3 contains 19 residues.

Notes on this clone: The same CDR3 arises from other DNA sequences in this sample as well. The chain uses TRBV5-4 and TRBJ2-7; D remains unclear. Trimming pared 0 bases from V and 2 bases from J, leaving 6 bases between. This CDR3 comprises 13 residues. Germline CDR1 and CDR2: SGHNT and YYREEE (reference sequence). This chain's CDR3 is CASSLDRAYEQYF. The CDR3 DNA reads as TGTGCCAGCAGCTTGGACAGAGCCTACGAGCAGTACTTC.

Worth noting for this clone: A much bigger clone sits one base away, suggesting this may be a read error. This chain uses TRBV3-1 (or the pseudogene TRBV3-2) with TRBJ2-3; 13 bases fit TRBD2. Losses at the gene ends were 5 bases for V and 0 bases for J; bases not matched to a gene: 2. The CDR3 runs to 16 residues. Germline V gene sequence: CDR1 LGHDT, CDR2 YNNKEL (reference sequence). CDR3 coding DNA: TGTGCCAGCAGCTCACTAGCGGGGGGGAGCACAGATACGCAGTATTTT. Residues: CASSSLAGGSTDTQYF.

This clone was seen once. The rearrangement links TRBV15 to TRBJ1-1; D unclear. The CDR3 has 15 amino acids. V was clipped by 0 bases and J by 0 bases, with 8 bases between them. The V gene's germline CDR1 is LNHNV and CDR2 YYDKDF (reference sequence). The DNA of the CDR3 is TGTGCCACCAGCAGAGATAGAGTCATGAACACTGAAGCTTTCTTT. Encoded protein: CATSRDRVMNTEAFF. Full variable domain (rest looked up from reference TRBV15 and TRBJ1-1): DAMVIQNPRYQVTQFGKPVTLSCSQTLNHNVMYWYQQKSSQAPKLLFHYYDKDFNNEADTPDNFQSRRPNTSFCFLDIRSPGLGDTAMYLCATSRDRVMNTEAFFGQGTRLTVV.

V and J are TRBV19 and TRBJ1-4; 7 bases line up with TRBD1. The CDR3 totals 16 residues. The germline V gene encodes CDR1 LNHDA and CDR2 SQIVND (reference sequence). The trim removed 2 bases at V and 0 bases at J, leaving 3 bases unmatched. The CDR3 DNA sequence: TGTGCCAGTAGTATACCCAGGGGGGCAACTAATGAAAAACTGTTTTTT. This sequence encodes CASSIPRGATNEKLFF.

This clone was detected many times. The rearrangement joins TRBV29-1 to TRBJ2-7; 7 bases are shared with TRBD1. This CDR3 has 12 amino acids. The germline V gene encodes CDR1 SQVTM and CDR2 ANQGSEA. The J segment lost 6 bases and the V segment lost 5 bases, leaving 7 bases of the junction unmatched. CDR3 in DNA: TGCAGCGTTCGTTCAACAGGGGTCGAGCAGTACTTC. Its translation is CSVRSTGVEQYF.

This chain links TRBV19 with TRBJ1-1; D not certain. Germline assignment: CDR1 LNHDA and CDR2 SQIVND (reference sequence). Trimming cost V 2 bases and J 5 bases, with 15 bases left between them. The CDR3 totals 15 residues. The CDR3, as DNA: TGTGCCAGTAGTATAAACACCCGAGTGAGGACTGAAGCTTTCTTT. As protein: CASSINTRVRTEAFF.

The V and J genes are TRBV18 and TRBJ2-3; no clear D gene. Per the germline V gene, CDR1 is KGHSH and CDR2 is LQKENI. The CDR3 is 13 residues long. Trimming took 2 bases from V and 2 from J, leaving 5 bases between them. The CDR3 spells CASSPGVTDTQYF. In nucleotides, the CDR3 is TGTGCCAGCTCACCAGGAGTCACAGATACGCAGTATTTT.

The chain has TRBV11-2 and TRBJ2-5, with a possible D match to TRBD1 (7 bases). The CDR3 consists of 16 residues. Trimming left V 5 bases short and J 4 bases short, with 20 bases between. The germline gives CDR1 SGHAT, CDR2 FQNNGV. The DNA for the CDR3 is TGTGCCAGCAGCAATATATACAGGGGAGGAGGAGAGACCCAGTACTTC. As protein: CASSNIYRGGGETQYF.

The genes are TRBV7-9 and TRBJ2-2; no reliable D call. Germline V lookup: CDR1 SEHNR, CDR2 FQNEAQ (reference sequence). V was pared by 5 bases and J by 7 bases, with 14 bases between. This CDR3 region has 14 residues. The CDR3 sequence: CASSQDSPVGELFF. CDR3 DNA sequence: TGTGCCAGCAGCCAGGATTCACCCGTCGGGGAGCTGTTTTTT.

The chain joins TRBV5-1 to TRBJ2-5; 9 bases agree with TRBD1. V lost 4 bases and J lost 5; bases outside the gene matches: 6. This CDR3 is 14 amino acids long. Germline V lookup: CDR1 SGHRS, CDR2 YFSETQ. The CDR3: CASSLRDRDETQYF. CDR3 coding DNA: TGCGCCAGCAGCCTCCGGGACAGGGACGAGACCCAGTACTTC.

This clone was observed a single time. The rearrangement uses TRBV6-5 and TRBJ1-1; TRBD1 matches 7 bases. Germline V gene sequence: CDR1 MNHEY, CDR2 SVGAGI. This CDR3 spans 14 amino acids. With 6 bases clipped from V and 4 bases from J, the junction kept 8 bases outside the gene matches. CDR3 amino acids: CASRPGQSRTEAFF. The CDR3 bases are TGTGCCAGCAGGCCGGGACAGTCGCGCACTGAAGCTTTCTTT.

The gene calls are TRBV11-2 and TRBJ1-1; 7 bases fit TRBD1. Germline V gene lookup returns CDR1 SGHAT and CDR2 FQNNGV. The CDR3 length is 15 residues. J gave up 7 bases and V 0 bases, and 8 bases lay outside the gene matches. In nucleotides, the CDR3 is TGTGCCAGCAGCTTAGATTTACAGGGGTCTGATGAAGCTTTCTTT. Translating gives CASSLDLQGSDEAFF.

This clone was found a few times. This rearrangement joins TRBV5-1 to TRBJ1-1; 9 bases line up with TRBD1. CDR3 size: 15 residues. In germline, CDR1 is SGHRS, CDR2 YFSETQ. Germline trimming cut 3 bases from V and 1 base from J; bases unmatched to any gene: 4. CDR3 in amino acids: CASSSGTGTNTEAFF. The CDR3 DNA reads as TGCGCCAGCAGCTCCGGGACAGGGACGAACACTGAAGCTTTCTTT.